The 6 T cell receptor beta chains below come from one sample, sequenced in a study of cytomegalovirus exposure and HLA in healthy donors. Both 60 Vbeta primers and 13 Jbeta primers went into the PCR. TCRdb's table, derived via immunoSEQ multiplex PCR, lists solely in-frame clones and lacks some. Among around 140,000 clones listed, 65% to 85% were seen once. Sequences were obtained from PBMCs. These receptors were obtained from a male donor in good health and CMV-seronegative.

This clone was counted once. V is TRBV7-9 and J is TRBJ2-2; 7 bases align to TRBD2. The germline V gene has CDR1 SEHNR and CDR2 FQNEAQ (reference sequence). Trimming cost V 0 bases and J 0 bases; bases outside gene matches: 4. The CDR3 extends over 17 amino acids. The CDR3 DNA follows: TGTGCCAGCAGCTTAGCGATAGCGGGCACGAACACCGGGGAGCTGTTTTTT. Translating gives CASSLAIAGTNTGELFF.

In its sample, this clone was seen once. This chain uses TRBV28 with TRBJ2-7; weak D call: TRBD2 (5 bases). CDR1 is MDHEN and CDR2 is SYDVKM in the germline V gene. Trimming cost V 5 bases and J 7 bases, with 15 bases left between them. The CDR3 runs 13 residues. CDR3 DNA: TGTGCCAGCAGTCTAGCCACCACTAGTGAGCAGTACTTC. Translating it yields CASSLATTSEQYF.

This sequence joins TRBV11-2 and TRBJ2-3, with a tentative D call TRBD2 (6 bases). The CDR3 loop spans 16 amino acids. CDR1 is SGHAT, CDR2 FQNNGV, per germline. V was shortened by 1 base and J by 1 base, with 12 bases between the two germline ends. The DNA of the CDR3 is TGTGCCAGCAGCTTAGGACCAGGGACTGGCACAGATACGCAGTATTTT. Residues: CASSLGPGTGTDTQYF.

The V and J genes are TRBV5-1 and TRBJ2-5, with D tentatively TRBD2 (5 bases). The CDR3 consists of 16 residues. CDR1 SGHRS and CDR2 YFSETQ come from the germline V gene. V lost 0 bases and J 3 bases, leaving 15 bases between the germline ends. The CDR3 is CASSLGVVAGEETQYF. CDR3 DNA: TGCGCCAGCAGCTTGGGGGTCGTGGCGGGCGAAGAGACCCAGTACTTC.

The rearrangement joins TRBV29-1 to TRBJ2-1; 11 bases are shared with TRBD1. This CDR3 contains 10 residues. CDR1 is SQVTM, CDR2 ANQGSEA, per germline. This chain's CDR3 is CGGQGAEQFF. The CDR3 nucleotides read TGCGGCGGACAGGGGGCGGAGCAGTTCTTC.

This chain uses TRBV27 with TRBJ1-1; TRBD1 might be the D (6 bases). Trimming cost V 6 bases and J 1 base, with 12 bases left between them. Germline V gene lookup returns CDR1 MNHEY and CDR2 SMNVEV (reference sequence). The CDR3 sequence is 14 residues long. The CDR3 coding sequence is TGTGCCAGCAGACCAAGGGGGAGGAACACTGAAGCTTTCTTT. It specifies CASRPRGRNTEAFF.